Listed below are T cell receptor beta chains from one sample, sequenced in a study of cytomegalovirus exposure and HLA in healthy donors. The protocol was immunoSEQ multiplex PCR, while the TCRdb copy is restricted to in-frame clones and leaves out a portion. The sample holds 150,000 to 200,000 clones, 65% to 80% seen once. Sequencing input: PBMCs. All receptors derive from a female donor in good health and CMV-seronegative. Both conserved end residues are part of each CDR3. Rows give clone size only sometimes, using once, few, many, or a class for an expanded clone.

v_gene	j_gene	abundance	CDR3aa
TRBV29-1	TRBJ1-1	NA	CSVVSPGDTEAFF
TRBV5-1	TRBJ2-5	few	CASSLGRIAGEETQYF
TRBV5-8	TRBJ2-3	NA	CASSPLFRVQTDTQYF
TRBV2	TRBJ2-3	NA	CASSGTSGGVGTDTQYF
TRBV6-6	TRBJ2-7	NA	CASRPHAGGSDEQYF
TRBV9	TRBJ2-3	few	CASSPSDGRGGYTQYF
TRBV6-4	TRBJ2-3	once	CASSVTSLGTDTQYF
TRBV7-2	TRBJ2-7	NA	CASSLALAGGLEQYF
TRBV29-1	TRBJ2-1	once	CSVAYRVPVNEQFF
TRBV6-1	TRBJ1-1	NA	CASSESPRTGGFSTEAFF
TRBV5-6	TRBJ1-1	once	CASTRDRNRNTEAFF
TRBV10-1	TRBJ2-5	few	CASLDGGVQETQYF
TRBV5-1	TRBJ2-5	NA	CASTSGVAETQYF
TRBV29-1	TRBJ1-1	NA	CSAKGGPIREAFF
TRBV30	TRBJ2-1	NA	CAWTSGIRNEQFF
TRBV10-3	TRBJ2-2	few	CAIRLATNTGELFF
TRBV9	TRBJ1-1	NA	CASSVQGDTEAFF
TRBV30	TRBJ2-3	NA	CAWRTAGGRTDTQYF
TRBV7-9	TRBJ2-2	NA	CASSHRGYTGELFF
TRBV7-3	TRBJ1-1	NA	CASSYRGSTEAFF
TRBV6-5	TRBJ2-1	NA	CASSPRQGVPNEQFF
TRBV5-1	TRBJ1-2	NA	CASSFTSGQGRGGYTF
TRBV27	TRBJ2-7	NA	CASSLVLTSPEQYF
TRBV11-2	TRBJ2-7	NA	CASSFERGGFEQYF
TRBV5-1	TRBJ2-2	NA	CASLGTSGSEELFF
TRBV5-1	TRBJ2-7	NA	CASSLNRDSYEQYF
TRBV7-2	TRBJ2-6	NA	CASSGPSGRALSGANVLTF